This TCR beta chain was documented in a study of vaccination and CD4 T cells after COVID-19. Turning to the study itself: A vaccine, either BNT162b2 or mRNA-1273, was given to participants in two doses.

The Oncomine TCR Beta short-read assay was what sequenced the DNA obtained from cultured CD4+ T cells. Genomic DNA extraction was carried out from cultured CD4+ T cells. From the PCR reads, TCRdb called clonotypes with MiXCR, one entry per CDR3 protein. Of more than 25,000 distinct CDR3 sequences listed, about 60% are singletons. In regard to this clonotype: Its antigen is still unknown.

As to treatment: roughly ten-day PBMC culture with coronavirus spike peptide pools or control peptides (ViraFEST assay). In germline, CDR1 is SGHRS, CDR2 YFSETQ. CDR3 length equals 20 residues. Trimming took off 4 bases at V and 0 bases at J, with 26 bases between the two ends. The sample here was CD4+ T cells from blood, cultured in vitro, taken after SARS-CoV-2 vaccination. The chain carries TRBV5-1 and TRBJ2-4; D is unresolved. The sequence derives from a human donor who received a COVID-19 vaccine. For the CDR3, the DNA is TGCGCCAGCAGCACGCGCCCTCTATGGGATAATTCAAGAGCCAAAAACATTCAGTACTTC. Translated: CASSTRPLWDNSRAKNIQYF.